The 14 T cell receptor beta chains presented below share a single source sample, sequenced in a study of CD8 T cells in ankylosing spondylitis. TCRdb re-called the 5' RACE reads through MiXCR, storing one row per CDR3 protein. The sample has roughly 190,000 distinct CDR3 sequences, roughly 13% seen once. The sample comprised blood, either unsorted or a sorted T cell fraction (not recorded which). These receptors were obtained from a male donor with ankylosing spondylitis or in good health (not recorded which).

J is TRBJ2-7 and V is TRBV7-8; D is ambiguous. The V gene lost 6 bases and the J gene lost 3 bases, with 18 bases spanning the gap. The germline gives CDR1 SGHVS, CDR2 FQNEAQ. The CDR3 runs 15 residues. The CDR3 reads CASSPPTAGIYEQYF. CDR3 in DNA: TGTGCCAGCAGTCCCCCGACGGCAGGAATCTACGAGCAGTACTTC.

This clonotype was observed many times. The J gene is TRBJ2-7, the V gene TRBV6-1; D is possibly TRBD1 (6 bases). V shed 6 bases and J shed 3 bases, with 21 bases lying between them. CDR1 is MNHNS, CDR2 SASEGT, per germline. CDR3 size: 16 residues. CDR3 nucleotide sequence: TGTGCCAGCAGGTCCTTAACAGGGCAACCTTTCTACGAGCAGTACTTC. This gives the protein CASRSLTGQPFYEQYF.

This clonotype was observed a handful of times. The J gene is TRBJ1-2, the V gene TRBV7-8, with a weak D call TRBD1 (5 bases). The germline gives CDR1 SGHVS, CDR2 FQNEAQ. With 4 bases removed from V and 6 bases from J, the gap between germline ends came to 21 bases. The length of the CDR3 is 16 residues. This chain's CDR3 is CASSSMLGTEGDGYTF. The CDR3 DNA sequence: TGTGCCAGCAGCTCCATGCTAGGGACCGAGGGAGATGGCTACACCTTC.

The table lists this clonotype with many counts. The chain combines TRBV7-9 with TRBJ1-1; D perhaps matches TRBD1 (5 bases). The CDR3 totals 15 residues. V was clipped by 0 bases and J by 5 bases, with 13 bases between them. The V gene's germline CDR1 is SEHNR and CDR2 FQNEAQ (reference sequence). CDR3 amino acids: CASSLAGGVQTEAFF. CDR3 in DNA: TGTGCCAGCAGCTTAGCCGGGGGGGTGCAAACTGAAGCTTTCTTT.

This clonotype has at least ten counts. One end of the junction fails to match germline, which may point to a read error. The rearrangement uses TRBV19 and TRBJ2-7; D might be TRBD2 (6 bases). Germline CDR1 is LNHDA and CDR2 is SQIVND (reference sequence). This CDR3 has 14 amino acids. As DNA, the CDR3 is TGCGCCAGCAGCATCGGGACTGGAGCCTACGAGCAGTACTTC. Protein sequence: CASSIGTGAYEQYF.

The chain couples TRBV7-6 to TRBJ2-1; a weak D match, TRBD1 (6 bases). This CDR3 has 17 amino acids. In germline, CDR1 is SGHVS, CDR2 FNYEAQ. The V gene lost 4 bases and the J gene lost 0 bases, with 16 bases spanning the gap. CDR3 nucleotides: TGTGCCAGCAGCTCTATCGCAGGGGAGACCTCCTACAATGAGCAGTTCTTC. Translated, it gives CASSSIAGETSYNEQFF.

The chain carries TRBV7-9 and TRBJ1-4, with no clear D. The CDR3 consists of 15 residues. V shed 3 bases and J shed 0 bases, with 8 bases lying between them. Germline CDR1 reads SEHNR; CDR2 reads FQNEAQ (reference sequence). The CDR3 sequence is CASSFDGPTNEKLFF. CDR3 coding DNA: TGTGCCAGCAGCTTCGACGGGCCAACTAATGAAAAACTGTTTTTT.

The table lists this clonotype with a few counts. The chain employs TRBV15 and TRBJ2-1, with TRBD1 as a possible D gene (7 bases). V dropped 2 bases and J dropped 7 bases, with 15 bases sitting between them. This CDR3 region has 15 residues. The germline V gene has CDR1 LNHNV and CDR2 YYDKDF (reference sequence). The CDR3 reads CATSRIAGGGNEQFF. CDR3 sequence (DNA): TGTGCCACCAGCAGAATCGCAGGGGGAGGAAATGAGCAGTTCTTC.

The chain couples TRBV6-4 to TRBJ2-3; 14 nucleotides align to TRBD2. This CDR3 is 17 amino acids long. V dropped 4 bases and J dropped 5; count of bases not matched to a gene: 8. Germline values: CDR1 MRHNA, CDR2 SNTAGT. The CDR3 DNA reads as TGTGCCAGCAGTGCCTACGGACTAGCGGGGGGAGAAGATACGCAGTATTTT. As protein: CASSAYGLAGGEDTQYF.

This clonotype was observed a few times. This chain connects TRBV7-9 to TRBJ2-3; D is perhaps TRBD2 (6 bases). Germline CDR1 SEHNR, CDR2 FQNEAQ (reference sequence). Trimming pared 5 bases from V and 0 bases from J, leaving 12 bases between. The CDR3 extends over 15 amino acids. The CDR3 is CASSPSASSTDTQYF. CDR3 nucleotides: TGTGCCAGCAGCCCTAGCGCCTCAAGCACAGATACGCAGTATTTT.

At least ten counts were recorded for this clonotype. This chain connects TRBV29-1 to TRBJ2-2; D possibly corresponds to TRBD1 (5 bases). V dropped 2 bases and J dropped 5 bases, with 6 bases sitting between them. Germline values: CDR1 SQVTM, CDR2 ANQGSEA. This CDR3 is 12 amino acids long. The CDR3 spells CSVEPGTGELFF. Written as DNA, the CDR3 is TGCAGCGTTGAACCAGGGACCGGGGAGCTGTTTTTT.

This clonotype was detected only a few times. This chain joins TRBV20-1 and TRBJ2-1; maybe TRBD2 (5 bases). The V end lost 0 bases, the J end lost 3 bases, and 15 bases lay between the germline ends. The CDR3 is made up of 16 amino acids. Germline loops: CDR1 DFQATT, CDR2 SNEGSKA (reference sequence). CDR3 residues: CSARDLDGVDYNEQFF. The CDR3 nucleotides read TGCAGTGCTAGAGATCTTGACGGGGTGGACTACAATGAGCAGTTCTTC.

This clonotype was observed a few times. The chain uses TRBV12-5 and TRBJ2-2; 12 bases fit TRBD2. Germline V gives CDR1 LGHNT, CDR2 FRNRAP. The CDR3 consists of 19 residues. V was clipped by 5 bases and J by 3 bases; unmatched bases: 13. CDR3 sequence reads: CASGNQPLAGGPDTGELFF. CDR3 nucleotides: TGTGCTAGTGGTAACCAACCCCTAGCGGGAGGGCCGGACACCGGGGAGCTGTTTTTT. Drawing the rest from reference TRBV12-5 and TRBJ2-2, the complete variable domain is DARVTQTPRHKVTEMGQEVTMRCQPILGHNTVFWYRQTMMQGLELLAYFRNRAPLDDSGMPKDRFSAEMPDATLATLKIQPSEPRDSAVYFCASGNQPLAGGPDTGELFFGEGSRLTVL.

The rearrangement uses TRBV7-9 and TRBJ2-5; D is unclear. Trimming stripped 1 base from V and 5 bases from J, with 5 bases between. The CDR3 contains 12 residues. Germline V gives CDR1 SEHNR, CDR2 FQNEAQ (reference sequence). CDR3: CASSLGAETQYF. CDR3 in DNA: TGTGCCAGCAGCTTAGGGGCGGAGACCCAGTACTTC.